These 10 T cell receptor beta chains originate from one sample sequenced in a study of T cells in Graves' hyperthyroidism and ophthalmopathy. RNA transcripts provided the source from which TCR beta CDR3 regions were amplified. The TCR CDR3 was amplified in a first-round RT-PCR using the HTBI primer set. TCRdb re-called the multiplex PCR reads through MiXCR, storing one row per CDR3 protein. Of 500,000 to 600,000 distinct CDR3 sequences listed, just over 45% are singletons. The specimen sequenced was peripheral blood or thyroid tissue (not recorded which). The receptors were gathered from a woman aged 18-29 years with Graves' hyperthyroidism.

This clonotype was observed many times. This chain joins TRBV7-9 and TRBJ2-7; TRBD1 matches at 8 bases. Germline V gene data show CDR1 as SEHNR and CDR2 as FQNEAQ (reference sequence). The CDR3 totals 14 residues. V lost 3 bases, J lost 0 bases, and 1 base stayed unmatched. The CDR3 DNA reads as TGTGCCAGCAGCTTCGACAGGGGCTCCTACGAGCAGTACTTC. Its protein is CASSFDRGSYEQYF.

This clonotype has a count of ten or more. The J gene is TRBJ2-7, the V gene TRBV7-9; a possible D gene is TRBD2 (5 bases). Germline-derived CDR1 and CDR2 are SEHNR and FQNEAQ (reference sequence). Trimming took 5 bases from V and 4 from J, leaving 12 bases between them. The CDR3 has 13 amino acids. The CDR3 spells CASSRVGGYEQYF. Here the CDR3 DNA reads TGTGCCAGCAGCCGGGTAGGCGGGTACGAGCAGTACTTC.

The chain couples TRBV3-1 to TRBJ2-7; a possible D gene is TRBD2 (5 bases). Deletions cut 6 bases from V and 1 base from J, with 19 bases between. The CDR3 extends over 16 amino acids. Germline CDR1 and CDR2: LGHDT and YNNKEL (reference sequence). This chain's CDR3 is CASSWLRPSGSYEQYF. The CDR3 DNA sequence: TGTGCCAGCAGTTGGCTTCGACCCTCGGGGTCCTACGAGCAGTACTTC.

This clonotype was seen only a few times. CDR3 in DNA: TGTGCCATCAGTGAGTCGAGAGGCGAGACCCAGCATTTT. Protein product: CAISESRGETQHF. The chain has TRBV10-3 and TRBJ1-5; D uncertain. The CDR3 spans 13 residues. Trimming removed 0 bases from V and 11 bases from J, with 11 bases in between. The germline gives CDR1 ENHRY, CDR2 SYGVKD.

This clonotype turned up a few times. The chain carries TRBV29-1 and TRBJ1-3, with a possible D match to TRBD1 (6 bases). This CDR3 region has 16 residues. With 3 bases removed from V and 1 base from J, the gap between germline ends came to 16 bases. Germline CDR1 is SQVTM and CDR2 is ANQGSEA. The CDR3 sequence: CSVDDGRGKSGNTIYF. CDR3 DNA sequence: TGCAGCGTTGATGATGGGAGGGGGAAGTCTGGAAACACCATATATTTT.

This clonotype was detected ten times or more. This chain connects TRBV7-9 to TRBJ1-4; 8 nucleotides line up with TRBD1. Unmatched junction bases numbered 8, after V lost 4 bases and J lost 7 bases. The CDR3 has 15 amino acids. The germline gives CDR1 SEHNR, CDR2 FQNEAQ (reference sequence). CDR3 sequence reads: CASSSRTGLAEKLFF. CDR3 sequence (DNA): TGTGCCAGCAGCTCCAGGACAGGGTTAGCTGAAAAACTGTTTTTT. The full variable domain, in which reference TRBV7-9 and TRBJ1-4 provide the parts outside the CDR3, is DTGVSQNPRHKITKRGQNVTFRCDPISEHNRLYWYRQTLGQGPEFLTYFQNEAQLEKSRLLSDRFSAERPKGSFSTLEIQRTEQGDSAMYLCASSSRTGLAEKLFFGSGTQLSVL.

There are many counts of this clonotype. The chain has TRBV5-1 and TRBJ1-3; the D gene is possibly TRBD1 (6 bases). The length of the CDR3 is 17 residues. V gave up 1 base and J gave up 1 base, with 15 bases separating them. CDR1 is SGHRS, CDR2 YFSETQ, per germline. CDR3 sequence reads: CASSLRGQPRSGNTIYF. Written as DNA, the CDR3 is TGCGCCAGCAGCTTGCGGGGGCAGCCCCGATCTGGAAACACCATATATTTT.

CDR3 region: CSASTAANYGYTF. The CDR3, as DNA: TGCAGTGCCAGCACGGCTGCTAACTATGGCTACACCTTC. V usage is TRBV20-1 and J usage is TRBJ1-2; no firm D call. CDR1 DFQATT and CDR2 SNEGSKA come from the germline V gene (reference sequence). Trimming stripped 6 bases from V and 0 bases from J, with 11 bases between. CDR3 length: 13 residues.

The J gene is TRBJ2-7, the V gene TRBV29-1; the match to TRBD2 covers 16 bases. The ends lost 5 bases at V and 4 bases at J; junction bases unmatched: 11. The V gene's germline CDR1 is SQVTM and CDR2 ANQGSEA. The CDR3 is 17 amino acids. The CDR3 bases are TGCAGCGTTCACCTGGGACTAGCGGGAGGGCCGGGTTACGAGCAGTACTTC. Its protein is CSVHLGLAGGPGYEQYF.

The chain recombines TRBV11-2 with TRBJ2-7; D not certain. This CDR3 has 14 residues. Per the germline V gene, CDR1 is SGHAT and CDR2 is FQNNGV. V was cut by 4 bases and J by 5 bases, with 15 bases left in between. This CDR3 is CASSSPGHWDEQYF. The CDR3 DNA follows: TGTGCCAGCAGCTCACCAGGCCATTGGGACGAGCAGTACTTC.